This T cell receptor beta chain was identified in a study of blood T cell repertoires in COVID-19. In the study's own analysis: Researchers report that nucleated cell counts were estimated from reference gene primer amplification. Assay used: immunoSEQ multiplex PCR; TCRdb lists only in-frame clones, some missing. V, J and clone size are taken as reported in that table, and D and trimming were inferred from the DNA itself. The table includes almost 300,000 clones, approximately 86% detected once. Germline loops: CDR1 SGDLS, CDR2 YYNGEE. This CDR3 is built from 16 residues. After removal of 0 bases from V and 7 bases from J, the junction contained 10 bases not matched to a gene.

The sample comprised peripheral blood. The V call is TRBV9, the J call TRBJ1-2; 9 nucleotides align to TRBD1. This TCR came from a man aged 70-80 years with acute or convalescent COVID-19. CDR3 protein: CASSVGGGQGHIGYTF. The CDR3 coding sequence is TGTGCCAGCAGCGTAGGGGGCGGACAGGGGCATATTGGCTACACCTTC.